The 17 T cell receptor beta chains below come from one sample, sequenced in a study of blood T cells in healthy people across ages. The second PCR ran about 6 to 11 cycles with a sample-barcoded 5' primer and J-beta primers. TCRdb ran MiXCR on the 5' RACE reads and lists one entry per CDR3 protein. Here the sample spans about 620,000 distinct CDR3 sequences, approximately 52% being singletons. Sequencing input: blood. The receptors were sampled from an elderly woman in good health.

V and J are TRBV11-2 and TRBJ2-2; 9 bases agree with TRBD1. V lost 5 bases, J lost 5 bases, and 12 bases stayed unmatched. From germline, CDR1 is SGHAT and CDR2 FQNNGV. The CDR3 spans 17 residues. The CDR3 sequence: CASSLNLRGQGTGELFF. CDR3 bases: TGTGCCAGCAGCCTCAACCTTCGGGGACAGGGAACCGGGGAGCTGTTTTTT.

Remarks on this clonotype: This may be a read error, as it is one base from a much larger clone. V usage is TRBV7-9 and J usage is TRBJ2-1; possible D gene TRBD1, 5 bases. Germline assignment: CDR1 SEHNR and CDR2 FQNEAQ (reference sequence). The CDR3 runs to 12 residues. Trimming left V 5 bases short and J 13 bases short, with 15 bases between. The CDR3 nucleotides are TGTGCCAGCAGCCACAGGTTGGAGACCCAGTTCTTC. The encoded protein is CASSHRLETQFF.

CDR3 amino acids: CASSWAEGGYTF. As DNA, the CDR3 is TGCGCCAGCAGCTGGGCAGAAGGTGGCTACACCTTC. The V call is TRBV5-1, the J call TRBJ1-2; D call uncertain. The germline V and J ends were trimmed by 3 bases and 7 bases, with 10 bases remaining between them. Germline CDR1 is SGHRS and CDR2 is YFSETQ. This CDR3 spans 12 amino acids. Together with reference TRBV5-1 and TRBJ1-2, the CDR3 gives the full variable domain: KAGVTQTPRYLIKTRGQQVTLSCSPISGHRSVSWYQQTPGQGLQFLFEYFSETQRNKGNFPGRFSGRQFSNSRSEMNVSTLELGDSALYLCASSWAEGGYTFGSGTRLTVV.

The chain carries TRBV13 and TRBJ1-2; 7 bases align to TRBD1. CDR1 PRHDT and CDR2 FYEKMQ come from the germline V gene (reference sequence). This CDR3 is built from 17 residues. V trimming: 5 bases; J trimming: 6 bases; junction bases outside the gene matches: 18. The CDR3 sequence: CASSPPGQSLLINGYTF. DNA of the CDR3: TGTGCCAGCAGCCCTCCGGGACAGTCCCTTCTTATTAATGGCTACACCTTC.

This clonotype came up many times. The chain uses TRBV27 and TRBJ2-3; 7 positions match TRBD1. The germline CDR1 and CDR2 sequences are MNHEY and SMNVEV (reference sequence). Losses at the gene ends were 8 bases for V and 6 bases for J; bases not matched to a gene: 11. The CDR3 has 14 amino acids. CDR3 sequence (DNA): TGTGCCAGCGGACAGGTTTACCCGGTCGATACGCAGTATTTT. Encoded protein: CASGQVYPVDTQYF.

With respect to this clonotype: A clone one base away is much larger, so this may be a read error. This chain's CDR3 is CASSAHRGTEAFF. The CDR3 DNA follows: TGTGCCAGCAGCGCCCACAGGGGAACTGAAGCTTTCTTT. The J gene is TRBJ1-1, the V gene TRBV7-2, with 7 nucleotides matching TRBD1. CDR3 length: 13 residues. J gave up 5 bases and V 5 bases, and 5 bases lay outside the gene matches. Germline V gene sequence: CDR1 SGHTA, CDR2 FQGNSA.

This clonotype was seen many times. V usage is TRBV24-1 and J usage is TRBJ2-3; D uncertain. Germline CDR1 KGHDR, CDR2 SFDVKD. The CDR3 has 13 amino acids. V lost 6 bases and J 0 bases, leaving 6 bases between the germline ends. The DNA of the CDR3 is TGTGCCACCAGTTCCCAGAGCACAGATACGCAGTATTTT. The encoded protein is CATSSQSTDTQYF.

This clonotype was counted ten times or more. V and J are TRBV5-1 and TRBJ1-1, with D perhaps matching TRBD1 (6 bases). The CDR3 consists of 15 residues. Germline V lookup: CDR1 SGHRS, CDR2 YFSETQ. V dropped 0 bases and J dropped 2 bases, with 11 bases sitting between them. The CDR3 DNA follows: TGCGCCAGCAGCTTGGAAGGGGGAGATAACACTGAAGCTTTCTTT. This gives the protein CASSLEGGDNTEAFF.

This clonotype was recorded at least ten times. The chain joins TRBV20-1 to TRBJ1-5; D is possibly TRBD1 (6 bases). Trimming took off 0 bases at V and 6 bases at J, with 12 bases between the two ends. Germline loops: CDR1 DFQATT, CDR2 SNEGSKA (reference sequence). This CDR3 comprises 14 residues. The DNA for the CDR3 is TGCAGTGCTAGAGATCGGGGGGGCGGTCAGCCCCAGCATTTT. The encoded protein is CSARDRGGGQPQHF.

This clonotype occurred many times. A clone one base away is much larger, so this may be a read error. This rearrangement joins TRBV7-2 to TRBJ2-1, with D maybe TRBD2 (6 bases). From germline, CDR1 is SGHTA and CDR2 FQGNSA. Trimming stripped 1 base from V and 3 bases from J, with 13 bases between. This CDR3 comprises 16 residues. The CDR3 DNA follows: TGTGCCAGCAGCTTAGGAGCGGGCTGGAACTACAATGAGCAGTTCTTC. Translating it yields CASSLGAGWNYNEQFF.

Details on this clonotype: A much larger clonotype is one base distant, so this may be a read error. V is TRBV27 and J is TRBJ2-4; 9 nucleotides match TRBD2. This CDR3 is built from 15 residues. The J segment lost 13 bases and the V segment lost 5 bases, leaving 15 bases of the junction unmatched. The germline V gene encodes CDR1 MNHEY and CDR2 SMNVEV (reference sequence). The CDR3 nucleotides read TGTGCCAGCAGTATTAGCGGGAGCTCCTACAATGAGCAGTACTTC. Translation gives CASSISGSSYNEQYF.

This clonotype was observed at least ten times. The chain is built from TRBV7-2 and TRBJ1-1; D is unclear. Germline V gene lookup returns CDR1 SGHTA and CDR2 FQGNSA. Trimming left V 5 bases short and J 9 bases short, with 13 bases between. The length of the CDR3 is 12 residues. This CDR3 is CASSRSGRQAFF. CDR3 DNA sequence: TGTGCCAGCAGCCGGTCCGGGCGGCAAGCTTTCTTT.

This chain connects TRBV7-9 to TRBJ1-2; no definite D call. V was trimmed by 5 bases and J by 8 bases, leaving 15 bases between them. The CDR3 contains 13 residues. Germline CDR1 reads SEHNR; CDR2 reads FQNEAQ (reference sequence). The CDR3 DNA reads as TGTGCCAGCAGCGTAGAATCCTCCACGGGCTACACCTTC. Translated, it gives CASSVESSTGYTF. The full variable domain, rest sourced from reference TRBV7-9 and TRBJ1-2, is DTGVSQNPRHKITKRGQNVTFRCDPISEHNRLYWYRQTLGQGPEFLTYFQNEAQLEKSRLLSDRFSAERPKGSFSTLEIQRTEQGDSAMYLCASSVESSTGYTFGSGTRLTVV.

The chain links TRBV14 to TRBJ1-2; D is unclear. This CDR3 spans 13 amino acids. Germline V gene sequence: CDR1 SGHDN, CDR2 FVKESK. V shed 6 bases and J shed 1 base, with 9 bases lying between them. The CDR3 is CASSQQSNYGYTF. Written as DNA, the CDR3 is TGTGCCAGCAGTCAACAGAGTAACTATGGCTACACCTTC. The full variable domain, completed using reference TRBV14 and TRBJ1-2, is EAGVTQFPSHSVIEKGQTVTLRCDPISGHDNLYWYRRVMGKEIKFLLHFVKESKQDESGMPNNRFLAERTGGTYSTLKVQPAELEDSGVYFCASSQQSNYGYTFGSGTRLTVV.

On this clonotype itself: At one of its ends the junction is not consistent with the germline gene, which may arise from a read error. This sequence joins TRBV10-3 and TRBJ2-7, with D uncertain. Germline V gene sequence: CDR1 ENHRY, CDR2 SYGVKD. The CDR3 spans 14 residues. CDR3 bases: TGTACCATCAGTGAGTCGAGATACTTCTACGAGCAGTACTTC. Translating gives CTISESRYFYEQYF.

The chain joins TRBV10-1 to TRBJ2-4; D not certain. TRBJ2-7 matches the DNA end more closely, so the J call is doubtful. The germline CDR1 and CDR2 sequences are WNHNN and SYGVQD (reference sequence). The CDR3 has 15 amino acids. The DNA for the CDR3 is TGCGCCAGCAGTGAAGACCACATAGTAGGGAACGAGCAGTACTTC. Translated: CASSEDHIVGNEQYF.

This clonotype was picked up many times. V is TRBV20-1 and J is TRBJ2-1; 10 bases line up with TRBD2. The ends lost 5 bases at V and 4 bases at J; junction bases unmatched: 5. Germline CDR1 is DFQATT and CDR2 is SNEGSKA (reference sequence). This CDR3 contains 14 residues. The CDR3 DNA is TGCAGTGCTCAGACTAGCGGGTATTACAATGAGCAGTTCTTC. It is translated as CSAQTSGYYNEQFF.